A selection of T cell receptor beta chains follows, all from one sample in a study of response to subunit inactivated influenza vaccine. TCRdb analysed the RT-PCR reads with MiXCR anew, one entry per CDR3 protein. Among around 580,000 distinct CDR3 sequences listed, approximately 10% were seen once. The sample was PBMCs from blood, taken on the day of vaccination. The receptors stem from a man in his fifties who received an inactivated influenza vaccine. CDR3s include the opening cysteine and the closing phenylalanine or tryptophan. Each record gives: V gene, clone size, D gene, J gene, CDR3 protein, CDR3 DNA. The D gene is left open where the match is weak. A clone size is listed for some rows: how often the clone was seen (once, few, many), or a class if it is expanded.

TRBV20-1,few,TRBD2,TRBJ2-1,CSVNTLAGGHEQFF,TGCAGTGTCAATACGCTCGCGGGGGGCCATGAGCAGTTCTTC
TRBV20-1,.,.,TRBJ2-6,CSASSPSGANVLTF,TGCAGTGCTAGTTCGCCATCTGGGGCCAACGTCCTGACTTTC
TRBV12-3/TRBV12-4,many,.,TRBJ2-1,CASSLVTTGSEQFF,TGTGCCAGCAGTTTAGTGACGACAGGATCTGAGCAGTTCTTC
TRBV7-8,.,.,TRBJ2-7,CASSADQTVSGSF,TGTGCCAGCAGCGCAGACCAGACAGTTTCGGGGTCCTTC
TRBV7-8,.,TRBD2,TRBJ2-7,CASSLRAGVGNEQYF,TGTGCCAGCAGCTTACGGGCGGGGGTAGGGAACGAGCAGTACTTC
TRBV24-1,.,.,TRBJ2-1,CATSDPQGGGLDEQFF,TGTGCCACCAGTGATCCCCAGGGGGGGGGTTTGGATGAGCAGTTCTTC
TRBV12-3/TRBV12-4,many,.,TRBJ2-1,CASSAGGHEQFF,TGTGCCAGCAGTGCAGGCGGACATGAGCAGTTCTTC
TRBV4-3,.,.,TRBJ2-7,CASSQDLRSGDTYEQYF,TGCGCCAGCAGCCAAGATCTAAGGTCAGGCGATACCTACGAGCAGTACTTC
TRBV20-1,.,TRBD2,TRBJ2-1,CSAQGLADNEQFF,TGCAGTGCCCAGGGACTAGCGGACAATGAGCAGTTCTTC
TRBV5-1,few,.,TRBJ2-5,CASSLEGGAWETQYF,TGCGCCAGCAGCTTAGAAGGTGGGGCTTGGGAGACCCAGTACTTC
TRBV20-1,few,.,TRBJ2-7,CSATPSGDSYEQYF,TGCAGTGCTACTCCCTCAGGTGACTCCTACGAGCAGTACTTC
TRBV5-1,.,TRBD2,TRBJ2-5,CASSPGLARFGETQYF,TGCGCCAGCAGCCCGGGACTAGCCCGTTTTGGAGAGACCCAGTACTTC
TRBV5-8,few,.,TRBJ1-2,CASSFPLANYGYTF,TGTGCCAGCAGCTTCCCACTAGCTAACTATGGCTACACCTTC
TRBV7-9,few,TRBD2,TRBJ2-1,CASRRKTGTSLYNEQFF,TGTGCCAGCAGACGAAAGACCGGGACTAGCCTCTACAATGAGCAGTTCTTC
TRBV28,.,.,TRBJ1-1,CASSSPTDPNTEAFF,TGTGCCAGCAGTTCACCGACAGACCCGAACACTGAAGCTTTCTTT
TRBV2,few,.,TRBJ2-7,CASSVQLSYEQYF,TGTGCCAGCAGTGTGCAGCTCTCCTACGAGCAGTACTTC
TRBV7-9,few,.,TRBJ2-2,CASRVSRENTGELFF,TGTGCCAGCAGGGTTTCGCGGGAGAACACCGGGGAGCTGTTTTTT
TRBV29-1,few,TRBD1,TRBJ2-7,CSVYYPGTGGGEQYF,TGCAGCGTCTATTACCCCGGGACAGGGGGCGGCGAGCAGTACTTC
TRBV12-3/TRBV12-4,many,.,TRBJ1-2,CASSLGASGYTF,TGTGCCAGCAGTCTGGGGGCAAGTGGCTACACCTTC
TRBV7-9,.,.,TRBJ2-7,CASSLDGTATYEQYF,TGTGCCAGCAGCTTAGATGGGACTGCAACCTACGAGCAGTACTTC
TRBV7-9,.,.,TRBJ2-7,CASTKSLGIEYF,TGTGCCAGCACCAAATCCCTCGGGATAGAGTACTTC
TRBV2,many,.,TRBJ2-2,CASSAAPGELFF,TGTGCCAGCAGTGCGGCCCCCGGGGAGCTGTTTTTT
TRBV20-1,.,TRBD2,TRBJ2-7,CSARSTSGSSYEQYF,TGCAGTGCTAGATCAACTAGCGGAAGCTCCTACGAGCAGTACTTC
TRBV7-8,many,.,TRBJ2-7,CASSLGGTGYEQYF,TGTGCCAGCAGCTTAGGGGGAACAGGGTACGAGCAGTACTTC
TRBV28,few,.,TRBJ2-7,CASSSWTARGSEQYF,TGTGCCAGCAGTTCCTGGACGGCCAGGGGCTCCGAGCAGTACTTC
TRBV3-1,few,.,TRBJ2-5,CASSQDLAGRSWSKRTQYF,TGTGCCAGCAGCCAAGATTTAGCAGGACGTAGTTGGTCTAAGAGGACCCAGTACTTC
TRBV20-1,.,TRBD2,TRBJ2-3,CSAIFSGSGTDTQYF,TGCAGTGCAATATTTAGCGGGAGTGGAACAGATACGCAGTATTTT
TRBV6-2/TRBV6-3,many,TRBD2,TRBJ2-1,CASIQRREGRNEQFF,TGTGCCAGCATCCAGCGGCGGGAGGGCCGAAATGAGCAGTTCTTC
TRBV12-3/TRBV12-4,few,.,TRBJ2-1,CASSFRRDPFYEQFF,TGTGCCAGCAGTTTCAGGCGGGACCCATTCTATGAGCAGTTCTTC
TRBV27,few,.,TRBJ2-6,CASSFHSGANVLTF,TGTGCCAGCAGTTTTCACTCTGGGGCCAACGTCCTGACTTTC
TRBV12-3/TRBV12-4,few,.,TRBJ2-1,CASRGSELFSSYNEQFF,TGTGCCAGCAGGGGTAGCGAGTTATTCAGCTCTTACAATGAGCAGTTCTTC
TRBV6-1,few,TRBD2,TRBJ2-5,CASRSGGAETQYF,TGTGCCAGCAGATCGGGGGGGGCTGAGACCCAGTACTTC
TRBV4-3,.,.,TRBJ1-5,CASSRDILGQPQHF,TGCGCCAGCAGCCGAGACATCCTAGGGCAGCCCCAGCATTTT
TRBV29-1,.,.,TRBJ2-1,CSVEEGVF,TGCAGCGTTGAGGAGGGGGTCTTC
TRBV20-1,few,.,TRBJ1-5,CSARIRNQPQHF,TGCAGTGCTAGAATAAGGAATCAGCCCCAGCATTTT
TRBV28,many,.,TRBJ2-1,CASSAYRDTSSYNEQFF,TGTGCCAGCAGTGCATACCGGGACACCAGCTCCTACAATGAGCAGTTCTTC
TRBV5-1,many,TRBD1,TRBJ2-2,CASAGTANTGELFF,TGCGCCAGCGCCGGGACAGCGAACACCGGGGAGCTGTTTTTT
TRBV25-1,few,.,TRBJ2-2,CASSAETGELFF,TGTGCCAGCAGTGCAGAGACCGGGGAGCTGTTTTTT
TRBV7-9,few,TRBD2,TRBJ2-1,CASRQSGRSTYNEQFF,TGTGCCAGCAGGCAAAGCGGGAGAAGTACCTACAATGAGCAGTTCTTC
TRBV6-6,many,.,TRBJ1-2,CASSQTENYGYTF,TGTGCCAGCAGCCAGACGGAAAACTATGGCTACACCTTC
TRBV5-1,.,.,TRBJ1-3,CASTLGNTIYF,TGCGCCAGCACCCTTGGAAACACCATATATTTT
TRBV6-2/TRBV6-3,.,.,TRBJ2-5,CASSYLWGETQYF,TGTGCCAGCAGTTACTTATGGGGAGAGACCCAGTACTTC
TRBV29-1,.,.,TRBJ2-7,CSVGMRGATYEQYF,TGCAGCGTTGGCATGAGAGGGGCGACCTACGAGCAGTACTTC
TRBV20-1,.,.,TRBJ2-7,CSARIKGEQYF,TGCAGTGCTCGTATAAAAGGCGAGCAGTACTTC
TRBV19,few,.,TRBJ2-7,CASSIQGPSYEQYF,TGTGCCAGTAGTATCCAGGGACCTTCCTACGAGCAGTACTTC
TRBV5-1,few,TRBD2,TRBJ2-1,CASSLPGGPNEQFF,TGCGCCAGCAGCTTGCCGGGAGGCCCCAATGAGCAGTTCTTC
TRBV7-8,many,.,TRBJ2-1,CASSLEGWGAYNEQFF,TGTGCCAGCAGCTTAGAAGGGTGGGGGGCCTACAATGAGCAGTTCTTC
TRBV3-1,.,.,TRBJ2-5,CASSQPKGILAEETQYF,TGTGCCAGCAGCCAACCCAAGGGGATTCTAGCTGAGGAGACCCAGTACTTC
TRBV30,.,.,TRBJ1-2,CAWSPTGNGYTF,TGTGCCTGGAGTCCCACAGGGAATGGGTACACCTTC
TRBV15,few,.,TRBJ2-3,CATSRSLTYTDTQYF,TGTGCCACCAGCAGAAGTCTAACCTACACAGATACGCAGTATTTT
TRBV4-2,few,TRBD1,TRBJ2-7,CASSQLRSGTGTYEQYF,TGTGCCAGCAGCCAATTACGATCCGGGACAGGGACCTACGAGCAGTACTTC
TRBV7-9,many,TRBD2,TRBJ2-4,CASGITAGGFQYF,TGTGCCAGCGGCATCACAGCGGGGGGATTTCAGTACTTC
TRBV6-2/TRBV6-3,few,TRBD2,TRBJ2-5,CASSARLAGVQETQYF,TGTGCCAGCAGCGCCCGACTAGCGGGAGTTCAAGAGACCCAGTACTTC
TRBV5-1,.,.,TRBJ2-7,CASSLAPAGNYEQYF,TGCGCCAGCAGCTTGGCCCCGGCAGGGAACTACGAGCAGTACTTC
TRBV5-6,few,.,TRBJ2-1,CASTLGRPGTSEQFF,TGTGCCAGCACCTTAGGGCGACCCGGAACTAGTGAGCAGTTCTTC
TRBV24-1,many,.,TRBJ2-1,CATSDFSAYNEQFF,TGTGCCACCAGTGATTTTAGCGCCTACAATGAGCAGTTCTTC
TRBV5-1,many,.,TRBJ2-2,CASSLDEGWAGELFF,TGCGCCAGCAGCTTGGATGAGGGATGGGCCGGGGAGCTGTTTTTT
TRBV5-5,.,.,TRBJ2-3,CASSNPGAPDTQYF,TGTGCCAGCAGTAACCCAGGGGCCCCAGATACGCAGTATTTT
TRBV30,few,.,TRBJ2-5,CAWSPGLETQYF,TGTGCCTGGAGTCCAGGGCTAGAGACCCAGTACTTC